One T cell receptor beta chain is described in this entry. The authors sequenced TCR beta from blood CD8+ and CD4+ T cells. TEMRA cells were FACS-enriched, while CD8+ and CD4+ T cells were negatively isolated. The sample belongs to a study of CD8 T cells in Susac syndrome. About 0.5 to 1 ug RNA was reverse transcribed with random hexamers. Across 54 Vbeta and 13 Jbeta, TCR beta CDR3 was amplified with immunoSEQ multiplex PCR. TCRdb processed the immunoSEQ multiplex PCR reads anew with MiXCR; each CDR3 protein has one entry. The sample carries approximately 200,000 distinct CDR3 sequences, roughly 92% recorded once. This CDR3 is built from 11 residues. V shed 6 bases and J shed 4 bases, with 5 bases lying between them. The germline V gene encodes CDR1 KGHDR and CDR2 SFDVKD.

The chain has TRBV24-1 and TRBJ1-1; D gene unclear. This TCR was recovered from a human donor with multiple sclerosis. Sequenced sample: CD8+ T cells from PBMCs. CDR3 in amino acids: CATSLGTEAFF. The CDR3 DNA follows: TGTGCCACCAGTCTGGGCACTGAAGCTTTCTTT.